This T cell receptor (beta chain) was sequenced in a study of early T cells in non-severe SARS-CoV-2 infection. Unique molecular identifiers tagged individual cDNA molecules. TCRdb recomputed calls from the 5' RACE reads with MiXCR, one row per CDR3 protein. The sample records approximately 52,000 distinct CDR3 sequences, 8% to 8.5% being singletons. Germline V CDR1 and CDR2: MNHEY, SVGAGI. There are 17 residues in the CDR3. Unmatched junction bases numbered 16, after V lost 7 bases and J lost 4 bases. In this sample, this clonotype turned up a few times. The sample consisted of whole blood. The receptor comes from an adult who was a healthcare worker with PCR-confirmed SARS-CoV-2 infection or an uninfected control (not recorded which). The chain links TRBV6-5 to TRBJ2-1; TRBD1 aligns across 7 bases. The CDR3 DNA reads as TGTGCCAGCACCGACCGCCTGAACAGGGGAATATACAATGAGCAGTTCTTC. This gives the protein CASTDRLNRGIYNEQFF.